These 2 T cell receptor beta chains came from one sample sequenced in a study of shared clonotypes between healthy human individuals. The assay was immunoSEQ multiplex PCR, and TCRdb's table has in-frame clones only and misses some. Of some 1,400,000 clones listed, 96% are singletons. Sequencing was performed on naive CD4+ T cells sorted from blood. Sample subset: CD45RA+ positively selected. These receptors originate from a man aged 25 to 40 in good health.

V and J are TRBV5-3 and TRBJ2-1, with 10 nucleotides matching TRBD1. TRBV5-3 is classed as an ORF, of uncertain function. CDR3 length: 16 residues. V was pared by 4 bases and J by 6 bases, with 10 bases of the junction left unmatched. This CDR3 is CARSRPGQGVFNEQFF. As DNA, the CDR3 is TGTGCCAGAAGCCGACCCGGACAGGGGGTGTTCAATGAGCAGTTCTTC.

The chain couples TRBV6-4 to TRBJ2-2; D remains unclear. Germline V gene data show CDR1 as MRHNA and CDR2 as SNTAGT. Trimming shortened V by 8 bases and J by 2 bases, and 12 bases separated the two germline ends. The CDR3 is made up of 14 amino acids. CDR3 DNA sequence: TGTGCCAGCTCCGACGGGCCTAACACCGGGGAGCTGTTTTTT. Translating it yields CASSDGPNTGELFF.